The T cell receptor beta chain under discussion was sequenced for a study of shared clonotypes between healthy human individuals. CDR3 length equals 14 residues. V lost 7 bases to trimming and J lost 2 bases; unmatched junction nucleotides: 7. Per germline, CDR1 MNHNY and CDR2 SVGAGI (reference sequence). Only in-frame clones appear in the TCRdb table, and some are missing; sequencing was by immunoSEQ multiplex PCR. The repertoire holds millions of clones, 90% to 95% seen once, with approximately 0.13% in the top ten. Sequenced material: naive CD4+ T cells sorted from blood. Noted subset: CD45RA+ positively selected. The chain employs TRBV6-6 and TRBJ1-1; 7 positions match TRBD1. This receptor was obtained from a man aged 18 to 35 in good health. In DNA form, the CDR3 reads TGTGCCAGCAACCCCAGGGGGAGAAACACTGAAGCTTTCTTT. Its protein product is CASNPRGRNTEAFF.